This TCR beta chain is drawn from a study of tumor and adjacent non-tumor tissue in lung cancer (dated by TCRdb to between 2018 and 2020). Broadly, across the study: Patients with adenocarcinoma (about 12), squamous cell carcinoma (2) and small cell lung cancer (1) were included in the cohort. The study compared bulk TCRbeta repertoires between lung tumor tissue and matched distant non-tumor lung tissue from fewer than 18 lung cancer patients. Among the 15 or so patients, ages ranged from roughly 31 to 76 years, around ten were men and 5 were women, and disease was TNM stage I to III. For each patient, one tumor sample and one normal lung sample were taken, giving thirty paired specimens that underwent TCRbeta CDR3 sequencing. A total of some 130,000,000 productive TCRbeta reads were generated by sequencing, corresponding to an average of around 4 million reads per sample.

RNA was isolated from bulk, unsorted tissue, and RNA quality was assessed with a NanoDrop ND-1000 and an Agilent 2100. The normal lung samples consisted of distant non-tumor tissue collected more than 3 cm from the tumor edge. All donors had newly diagnosed lung cancer, had not received prior chemotherapy, and were admitted for thoracic surgery in China between August and November 2014. Patients who had received previous radiotherapy or chemotherapy, or who had another concurrent cancer, were excluded from the study. Pieces of surgical tissue measuring roughly 1-2.1 cm3 were kept in RNAlater solution and held at -80 degrees C until needed. Study-wide findings and limitations: The methods do not name the sequencing platform or mention unique molecular identifiers. Because peripheral blood was not sequenced, the blood TCRbeta repertoires of the lung cancer patients in the study went unexamined. Tumor tissue showed significantly higher TCR diversity (inverse Simpson) than normal lung tissue, at roughly 390 vs 170 (P = 0.0075, Mann-Whitney U test). TCR diversity was significantly higher in younger patients, and higher tumor TCR diversity was associated with shorter overall and disease-free survival. The top 100 clones accounted for a significantly larger cumulative portion of the repertoire in normal lung than in tumor tissue. The cohort had only about 16 patients, and the authors noted that larger samples and more detailed clinical data are needed.

V is pared back by 5 bases and J by 4 bases, with 10 bases lying between the germline termini. There are 13 amino acids in the CDR3, from cysteine to phenylalanine inclusive. The CDR3 DNA has 39 bases and is translated from base 1. The germline V gene yields ENHRY for CDR1 and SYGVKD for CDR2. The library was made by multiplex PCR. Sequencing relied on an Illumina HiSeq 2500. TCRbeta libraries were constructed through three rounds of nested PCR with primers (Table S4) according to protocols modified from ARM-PCR. Before sequencing, PCR products in the 200-500 bp range were cut out of the gel and cleaned up using the QIAquick gel extraction kit. The original pipeline was this. Trimmomatic was used to clean the reads, FLASH merged the cleaned reads into complete CDR3 sequences, and MiTCR assigned the sequences to V(D)J germline segments. Clonal diversity was calculated as the inverse Simpson's index using VDJtools. In-frame sequences lacking a premature stop codon were counted as productive reads. The public reads were reprocessed in TCRdb via fastp at Q25 and MiXCR, keeping in-frame beta chains. Identical CDR3 protein sequences are pooled into one entry, listed with their most common genes and DNA. The V and J calls shown here were made by TCRdb, not taken from the authors' results. This sample holds more than 35,000 distinct CDR3 sequences; around 62% were observed only once. Of the sample, over 15% falls within the top ten clones.

The sample holds many counts of this clonotype. This clone's antigen is unknown. No much larger clone exists at a distance of one base, and base qualities are not known. The receptor comes from a woman in her 40s with non-small cell lung cancer. The sequenced sample consisted of distant non-tumor lung tissue. The chain couples TRBV10-3 to TRBJ2-3; the D gene is perhaps TRBD1, on 6 matching bases. The CDR3 protein: CAISQRQADTQYF. In nucleotides, the sequence is TGTGCCATCAGTCAGAGACAGGCAGATACGCAGTATTTT.